The clone carrying this T cell receptor beta chain was observed a few times. This CDR3 contains 15 residues. Trimming took 4 bases from V and 2 from J; bases not matched to a gene: 4. CDR1 and CDR2 from the germline V gene are SGHRS and YFSETQ. Primers included in the PCR were 60 Vbeta and 13 Jbeta primers. Method: immunoSEQ multiplex PCR; TCRdb's copy keeps in-frame clones and lacks some. Here the sample spans 140,000 or so clones, 78% being singletons. The data are from a study of cytomegalovirus exposure and HLA in healthy donors. The specimen sequenced was PBMCs. This receptor was taken from a woman aged 18-29 years in good health and CMV-seropositive. The chain has TRBV5-1 and TRBJ1-1; 11 nucleotides match TRBD1. The CDR3 sequence: CASSSGTGGNTEAFF. The CDR3 nucleotides read TGCGCCAGCAGCAGTGGGACAGGGGGAAACACTGAAGCTTTCTTT.